One and the same sample provided the 18 T cell receptor beta chains below, sequenced in a study of patients and donors after allogeneic stem cell transplantation. TCRdb re-called the RT-PCR reads with MiXCR, one entry per CDR3 protein. The repertoire holds 900,000 to 1,000,000 distinct CDR3 sequences, with roughly 18% as singletons. Input material: blood, either unsorted or a sorted T cell fraction (not recorded which). The receptors were gathered from a human donor who was either an allogeneic HSCT recipient or a stem cell or donor lymphocyte infusion donor (not recorded which). It is not recorded whose cells these are; they may come from a transplant donor.

This clonotype was picked up a small number of times. The J gene is TRBJ2-7, the V gene TRBV3-1; D perhaps matches TRBD1 (5 bases). The CDR3 is made up of 15 amino acids. Trimming left V 0 bases short and J 2 bases short, with 11 bases between. CDR1 LGHDT and CDR2 YNNKEL come from the germline V gene (reference sequence). CDR3 sequence: CASSQDRTSTYEQYF. Written as DNA, the CDR3 is TGTGCCAGCAGCCAAGATCGGACAAGTACCTACGAGCAGTACTTC.

This clonotype was observed a handful of times. The chain combines TRBV6-2 or TRBV6-3 with TRBJ2-7; D may be TRBD1 (5 bases). The germline V gene encodes CDR1 MNHEY and CDR2 SVGEGT. V dropped 4 bases and J dropped 3 bases, with 10 bases sitting between them. CDR3 size: 13 residues. The CDR3 loop reads CASSFGHYYEQYF. The CDR3 DNA follows: TGTGCCAGCAGTTTCGGACACTACTACGAGCAGTACTTC.

This clonotype has a handful of counts. The CDR3 DNA sequence: TGTGCCAGCAGCCAAGGGAGGGGGAATGAGCAGTTCTTC. This gives the protein CASSQGRGNEQFF. The V and J genes are TRBV3-1 and TRBJ2-1; either TRBD1 or TRBD2 may supply D (6 bases each). The germline V and J ends were trimmed by 1 base and 7 bases, with 8 bases remaining between them. In germline, CDR1 is LGHDT, CDR2 YNNKEL (reference sequence). This CDR3 is 13 amino acids long.

V usage is TRBV7-3 and J usage is TRBJ2-3, with D uncertain. The CDR3 sequence is 14 residues long. The V gene's germline CDR1 is SGHTA and CDR2 FQGTGA. Trimming removed 2 bases from V and 3 bases from J, with 9 bases in between. The CDR3 sequence: CASSLSMGTDTQYF. CDR3 nucleotide sequence: TGTGCCAGCAGCTTATCGATGGGAACAGATACGCAGTATTTT.

Ten or more counts support this clonotype. The chain couples TRBV12-3 or TRBV12-4 to TRBJ1-6; the D gene is possibly TRBD1 (6 bases). The CDR3 length is 16 residues. The V end was cut by 5 bases, the J end by 8 bases, with 19 bases between. CDR3 bases: TGTGCCAGCAGTCCACGACAGCCTACAGGGCATTCACCCCTCCACTTT. Translated: CASSPRQPTGHSPLHF.

This clonotype has more than one count but fewer than ten. The V call is TRBV20-1, the J call TRBJ2-7; 7 bases agree with TRBD1. The germline V gene has CDR1 DFQATT and CDR2 SNEGSKA (reference sequence). V gave up 5 bases and J gave up 0 bases; unmatched junction bases: 10. CDR3 length: 15 residues. As DNA, the CDR3 is TGCAGTGCTGGACCTACAGGGGAAAACTCCTACGAGCAGTACTTC. This gives the protein CSAGPTGENSYEQYF.

CDR3 coding DNA: TGTGCCAGCAGCCAAGACCGGGGTCCAAATGAAAAACTGTTTTTT. It translates to CASSQDRGPNEKLFF. This chain uses TRBV3-1 with TRBJ1-4, with D unclear. The CDR3 contains 15 residues. CDR1 LGHDT and CDR2 YNNKEL come from the germline V gene (reference sequence). V gave up 0 bases and J gave up 5 bases, with 10 bases separating them.

Only a few counts were recorded for this clonotype. The chain couples TRBV5-1 to TRBJ2-7; D remains ambiguous. The germline V and J ends were trimmed by 2 bases and 3 bases, with 12 bases remaining between them. CDR1 SGHRS and CDR2 YFSETQ come from the germline V gene. The CDR3 spans 14 residues. This CDR3 is CASSLGGVGYEQYF. The DNA for the CDR3 is TGCGCCAGCAGCTTAGGCGGCGTCGGCTACGAGCAGTACTTC.

This clonotype turned up a few times. This chain joins TRBV3-1 and TRBJ2-2; TRBD2 matches 7 bases. The ends lost 5 bases at V and 0 bases at J; junction bases unmatched: 3. The CDR3 loop spans 15 amino acids. Germline CDR1 and CDR2: LGHDT and YNNKEL (reference sequence). CDR3 bases: TGTGCCAGCAGCATGGGGACTACGAACACCGGGGAGCTGTTTTTT. This translates into CASSMGTTNTGELFF.

The genes are TRBV7-2 and TRBJ2-7; D is unclear. The CDR3 spans 13 residues. Germline CDR1 is SGHTA and CDR2 is FQGNSA. V was pared by 8 bases and J by 5 bases, with 16 bases between. In nucleotides, the CDR3 is TGTGCCAGCGGCTACTTAGCTGCTGACGAGCAGTACTTC. This gives the protein CASGYLAADEQYF.

The chain recombines TRBV10-3 with TRBJ2-2; D remains ambiguous. This CDR3 has 14 amino acids. V gave up 0 bases and J gave up 4 bases, with 6 bases separating them. Looked up from germline, CDR1 is ENHRY and CDR2 is SYGVKD. DNA for the CDR3: TGTGCCATCAGTGAGTCAGGCGGCACCGGGGAGCTGTTTTTT. It specifies CAISESGGTGELFF.

V gene TRBV14 combines with J gene TRBJ2-1; D is uncertain. The CDR3 is 13 amino acids. Trimming pared 2 bases from V and 8 bases from J, leaving 10 bases between. Germline CDR1 reads SGHDN; CDR2 reads FVKESK. For the CDR3, the DNA is TGTGCCAGCAGCCAATCGGTCGTGGATGAGCAGTTCTTC. Translated: CASSQSVVDEQFF.

DNA for the CDR3: TGCGCCAGCAGCTTGGGGCTAGCGGGGGGTCTCCAAGAGACCCAGTACTTC. This gives the protein CASSLGLAGGLQETQYF. The chain combines TRBV5-1 with TRBJ2-5, with 11 positions matching TRBD2. CDR3 size: 17 residues. Germline V gene lookup returns CDR1 SGHRS and CDR2 YFSETQ. Unmatched junction bases numbered 5, after V lost 0 bases and J lost 1 base.

The sample holds a few counts of this clonotype. The rearrangement links TRBV3-1 to TRBJ1-3; 9 nucleotides line up with TRBD1. Unmatched junction bases numbered 7, after V lost 1 base and J lost 0 bases. The germline V gene has CDR1 LGHDT and CDR2 YNNKEL (reference sequence). This CDR3 has 18 residues. The CDR3 DNA sequence: TGTGCCAGCAGCCAAGTCCCGGGACAGGGATTCTCTGGAAACACCATATATTTT. Translated, it gives CASSQVPGQGFSGNTIYF.

In this sample, this clonotype turned up many times. The gene calls are TRBV5-1 and TRBJ1-1; tentatively, D is TRBD1 (5 bases). V was pared by 2 bases and J by 4 bases, with 9 bases between. CDR3 size: 13 residues. Per the germline V gene, CDR1 is SGHRS and CDR2 is YFSETQ. CDR3 sequence reads: CASSFKGSTEAFF. DNA of the CDR3: TGCGCCAGCAGCTTTAAGGGGAGCACTGAAGCTTTCTTT.

The chain has TRBV19 and TRBJ2-2; either TRBD1 or TRBD2 may supply D (5 bases each). There are 15 residues in the CDR3. V was shortened by 1 base and J by 4 bases, with 10 bases between the two germline ends. Germline V CDR1 and CDR2: LNHDA, SQIVND (reference sequence). As DNA, the CDR3 is TGTGCCAGTAGTATAGGAGGGCAGGGCACCGGGGAGCTGTTTTTT. It encodes CASSIGGQGTGELFF.

The CDR3 DNA is TGTGCCAGCACGTCACGGGGGATGAACACTGAAGCTTTCTTT. Its protein is CASTSRGMNTEAFF. J is TRBJ1-1 and V is TRBV6-1, with D possibly being TRBD1 (5 bases). V was cut by 7 bases and J by 0 bases, with 12 bases left in between. The germline CDR1 and CDR2 sequences are MNHNS and SASEGT. This CDR3 contains 14 residues.

The chain links TRBV6-5 to TRBJ2-7; no clear D gene. V was shortened by 2 bases and J by 1 base, with 9 bases between the two germline ends. The CDR3 extends over 14 amino acids. CDR1 and CDR2 (germline): MNHEY, SVGAGI. The CDR3 bases are TGTGCCAGCAGTTACCGGCTTGCTTCCTACGAGCAGTACTTC. Translating gives CASSYRLASYEQYF.